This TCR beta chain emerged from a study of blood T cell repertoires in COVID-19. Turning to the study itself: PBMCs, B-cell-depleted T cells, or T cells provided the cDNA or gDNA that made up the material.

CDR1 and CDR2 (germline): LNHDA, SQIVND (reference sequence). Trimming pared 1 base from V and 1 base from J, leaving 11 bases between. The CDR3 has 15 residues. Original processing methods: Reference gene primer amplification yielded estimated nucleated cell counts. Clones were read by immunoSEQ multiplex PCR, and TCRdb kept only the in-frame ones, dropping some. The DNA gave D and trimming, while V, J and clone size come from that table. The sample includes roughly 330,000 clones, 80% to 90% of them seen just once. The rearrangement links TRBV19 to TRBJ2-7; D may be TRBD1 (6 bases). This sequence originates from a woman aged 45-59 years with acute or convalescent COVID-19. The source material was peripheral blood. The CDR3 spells CASSIGGGPSYEQYF. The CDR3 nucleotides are TGTGCCAGTAGTATAGGTGGGGGCCCTTCCTACGAGCAGTACTTC.